This entry features one T cell receptor beta chain sequence. Its antigen is unknown. There are no base qualities to consult, and no much larger clone falls within one base. The CDR3 regions of human TCRbeta chains were subjected to immunosequencing. On the authors' methods: TCRs in the repertoires were matched against a reference library of SARS-CoV-2-specific TCRs that had been generated with the MIRA antigen-specificity platform. Breadth meant the fraction of unique TCRs that were SARS-CoV-2-associated, whereas depth meant the fraction of total T cells that were SARS-CoV-2-associated. Using the MIRA data, every spike-specific TCR was mapped to the spike region that the TCR reacted to and assigned to either a CD4 or a CD8 class. Log10-transformed breadth and depth values were compared by one-way ANOVA with Sidak's multiple comparisons tests. TCRdb carries this immuneACCESS record with in-frame sequences only. Its versions omit some clonotypes, under half of them owing to an unresolved V gene in the studies checked, with the rest unexplained. V, J and clone size are taken as reported in that table, and D and trimming were inferred from the DNA itself. Recorded for this sample are some 86,000 clones; 90% of them occurred a single time. About 5% of the sample comes from the top ten.

The source of the sample is a study of T cell responses to AZD1222 COVID-19 vaccine (dated by TCRdb to the early 2020s). Some background on the complete study: TCR sequencing was performed for about 240 trial participants, of whom about 200 were given two doses of AZD1222 and 26 were given two doses of MenACWY control vaccine. Enrollment into the trials was organized by age into subgroups of 18-55, 56-69 and 70-plus years, and those subgroups contained roughly 150, 30 and 60 TCR-sequenced participants, respectively.

The study at large found these results: Conclusions about previously exposed vaccinees are limited because only six or seven AZD1222 recipients were SARS-CoV-2 seropositive at baseline. The vaccine-associated CD4 TCRs covered the entire spike protein, and the dominant responses fell in regions 160-218 and 743-854. In the small 56-69-year group, the increase in depth fell short of significance, most likely because of low power. Participants were mostly white British and included more females than males, and it was suggested by the authors that clonal diversity may have been underestimated. Reportedly, close to half of the unique spike-specific TCRs recognized epitopes lying outside the regions that are mutated in the B.1.351 and B.1.1.7 variants. No day 14 peak-response samples were available, so repertoires were characterized only after the peak T cell response. After two AZD1222 doses, spike-specific TCR breadth and depth were significantly higher than at day 0 and than in MenACWY recipients.

Cut back by 0 bases and 2 bases, the V and J ends lie 13 bases apart. The CDR3 spans 16 residues, from the cysteine through the phenylalanine. The retained sequence is limited to the CDR3, 48 bases, with the frame set at the first base. From a lookup of the germline V gene (reference sequence), CDR1 and CDR2 are LNHNV and YYDKDF. The meaning of the sample's time point label: about 28 days (+/-7) after the second vaccine dose. AZD1222 recipients whose second dose came at about 4 weeks and those whose second dose came at about 12 weeks were combined into one group, since spike-specific TCR depth and breadth did not differ between the two schedules. Vaccinee samples came from UK trials COV001 and COV002, including a single-blind randomized controlled phase 2/3 trial of AZD1222 (ChAdOx1 nCoV-19) in healthy adults. For TCRbeta chain sequencing, PBMC samples from trial participants were taken at day 0 and at day 28 after the second dose.

Sequencing used peripheral blood, obtained 28 days after the second AZD1222 dose. The V and J segments used are TRBV15 and TRBJ2-5; the best D guess is TRBD1, with 5 bases matching. This clonotype was obtained from an adult who received the AZD1222 COVID-19 vaccine. The nucleotide sequence reads as follows: TGTGCCACCAGCAGAGATGAAGTCAGGGAACAAGAGACCCAGTACTTC. It translates as CATSRDEVREQETQYF.